Described below is a single T cell receptor beta chain sequence and its context. Its target is not known. The germline CDR1 and CDR2 sequences are MNHNS and SASEGT. Trimming cost V 4 bases and J 2 bases, with 9 bases left between them. This CDR3 contains 13 residues. The record originates from a study of shared clonotypes between healthy human individuals. Study-wide results and caveats: It was the non-shared clonotypes that had lower generation probabilities than clonotypes shared by all four donors. Some naive CD4 clonotypes, around 5%, turned up in common across a handful of donors.

Sorted subsets were amplified in replicate PCRs using 200 ng DNA, 25,000 to 30,000 T cell genomes. Clones were sequenced by immunoSEQ multiplex PCR, and TCRdb holds only the in-frame ones, with some missing. Of millions of clones listed, more than 85% are singletons. CD45RO-negative, CCR7-selected cells formed the naive CD8 fraction, which excluded terminally differentiated effector memory CD45RA+ cells. The chain joins TRBV6-1 to TRBJ2-7; a weak D match, TRBD2 (6 bases). The sample consisted of naive CD8+ T cells from PBMCs. The origin of this receptor is a man in his late teens or twenties in good health. Some clones in this sample may be carry-over from other donors' samples. The CDR3: CASSGGVTYEQYF. The CDR3 DNA is TGTGCCAGCAGTGGCGGGGTCACCTACGAGCAGTACTTC.